These 19 T cell receptor beta chains were all obtained from the same sample, sequenced in a study of OX40 agonist ivuxolimab in advanced cancers. The repertoire was sequenced with immunoSEQ multiplex PCR; TCRdb's copy has only in-frame clones and lacks some. The table has about 62,000 clones, over 80% seen once. Sequenced here: CD4+ or CD8+ T cells sorted from blood, sampled in a trial of the OX40 agonist ivuxolimab. These receptors all come from an adult with an advanced solid tumor such as melanoma, head and neck, liver or kidney cancer.

Details on this clone: At one of its ends the junction is not consistent with the germline gene, which may arise from a read error. CDR3 amino acids: CAARSGANVLTF. CDR3 coding DNA: TGCGCCGCCAGGTCTGGGGCCAACGTCCTGACTTTC. The chain is built from TRBV19 and TRBJ2-6; D is unclear. The CDR3 runs 12 residues. Germline V gives CDR1 LNHDA, CDR2 SQIVND (reference sequence).

This chain uses TRBV30 with TRBJ2-3; unclear D gene. Germline values: CDR1 GTSNPN, CDR2 SVGIG (reference sequence). V lost 3 bases and J lost 5, with 12 bases in between. This CDR3 has 13 amino acids. CDR3 residues: CAWSSYLGDTQYF. In DNA form, the CDR3 reads TGTGCCTGGAGCTCATACCTCGGAGATACGCAGTATTTT.

The chain joins TRBV5-1 to TRBJ2-1; 8 positions agree with TRBD2. This CDR3 is built from 14 residues. CDR1 is SGHRS, CDR2 YFSETQ, per germline. Germline trimming cut 3 bases from V and 5 bases from J; bases unmatched to any gene: 4. CDR3 loop: CASSYKRGNNEQFF. The CDR3 DNA sequence: TGCGCCAGCAGCTACAAGCGGGGGAACAATGAGCAGTTCTTC.

The chain carries TRBV11-1 and TRBJ1-1; D gene ambiguous. With 8 bases removed from V and 1 base from J, the gap between germline ends came to 14 bases. Germline CDR1 is SGHAT and CDR2 is FQDESV (reference sequence). CDR3 length: 14 amino acids. CDR3 in DNA: TGTGCCAGCCGCCTCGGAGCAGAGAACACTGAAGCTTTCTTT. Its translation is CASRLGAENTEAFF.

The rearrangement links TRBV7-2 to TRBJ2-1; D could derive from TRBD1 or TRBD2 (7 bases each). The V gene lost 5 bases and the J gene lost 6 bases, with 23 bases spanning the gap. There are 17 residues in the CDR3. From germline, CDR1 is SGHTA and CDR2 FQGNSA. CDR3 sequence (DNA): TGTGCCAGCAGCAAGCGGGGAGGGGGCATAAATAGCAATGAGCAGTTCTTC. Translating it yields CASSKRGGGINSNEQFF.

The genes are TRBV11-3 and TRBJ2-5; 7 bases align to TRBD1. CDR1 is SGHNT and CDR2 is YENEEA in the germline V gene. The CDR3 is 16 amino acids. Trimming cost V 2 bases and J 0 bases; bases outside gene matches: 6. The CDR3 reads CASSLSKGAYQETQYF. DNA for the CDR3: TGTGCCAGCAGCTTATCGAAGGGGGCGTACCAAGAGACCCAGTACTTC.

This chain links TRBV21-1 with TRBJ1-6; TRBD1 is the table's D call and was not checked against the DNA. TRBV21-1 is a listed pseudogene. The CDR3 extends over 17 amino acids. CDR3 sequence reads: CASSNARLSSYNSPLHF. CDR3 bases: TGTGCCAGCAGCAACGCCAGGTTAAGCTCCTATAATTCACCCCTCCACTTT.

J is TRBJ1-2 and V is TRBV5-1; 7 bases match TRBD1. V was clipped by 4 bases and J by 8 bases; unmatched bases: 11. The CDR3 extends over 14 amino acids. Germline V lookup: CDR1 SGHRS, CDR2 YFSETQ. Written as DNA, the CDR3 is TGCGCCAGCAGCGATCGACAGGGCGCGCACGGCTACACCTTC. Translation gives CASSDRQGAHGYTF. Based on the CDR3 plus reference TRBV5-1 and TRBJ1-2, the full variable domain is KAGVTQTPRYLIKTRGQQVTLSCSPISGHRSVSWYQQTPGQGLQFLFEYFSETQRNKGNFPGRFSGRQFSNSRSEMNVSTLELGDSALYLCASSDRQGAHGYTFGSGTRLTVV.

Written as DNA, the CDR3 is TGTGCCAGTGGCCAGCGGGAACCTGGGGCAGATACGCAGTATTTT. Translated, it gives CASGQREPGADTQYF. This rearrangement joins TRBV19 to TRBJ2-3; 7 bases map to TRBD2. The CDR3 spans 15 residues. CDR1 and CDR2 (germline): LNHDA, SQIVND (reference sequence). After removal of 8 bases from V and 4 bases from J, the junction contained 12 bases not matched to a gene.

Regarding this clone: At one end the junction does not follow the germline gene, possibly because of a read error. The rearrangement uses TRBV7-7 and TRBJ2-7, with TRBD2 as a possible D gene (5 bases). The CDR3 has 14 residues. Germline V gene data show CDR1 as SSHAT and CDR2 as FNYEAQ (reference sequence). The chain's CDR3 is CASSLAAGNYEQYF. CDR3 DNA sequence: TGTGCTAGCAGCTTAGCCGCCGGGAACTACGAGCAGTACTTC.

The V and J genes are TRBV7-9 and TRBJ2-5; tentative D call: TRBD1 (6 bases). The J call may be incorrect, as the DNA end agrees better with TRBJ2-7. Germline lookup yields CDR1 SEHNR and CDR2 FQNEAQ (reference sequence). CDR3 length equals 13 residues. DNA of the CDR3: TGTGCCAGCAGCCTAATGGGGGCGGGCGAGCAGTACTTC. This gives the protein CASSLMGAGEQYF.

The chain has TRBV7-3 and TRBJ2-7, with TRBD1 identical over 9 bases. Germline V gene lookup returns CDR1 SGHTA and CDR2 FQGTGA. CDR3 length: 14 residues. V was clipped by 4 bases and J by 3 bases; unmatched bases: 4. The CDR3 coding sequence is TGTGCCAGCAGCTCCGGACAGGGGAACTACGAGCAGTACTTC. Protein: CASSSGQGNYEQYF.

This chain uses TRBV7-3 with TRBJ2-5; perhaps TRBD1 as D (7 bases). The V gene's germline CDR1 is SGHTA and CDR2 FQGTGA. The V gene lost 5 bases and the J gene lost 2 bases, with 18 bases spanning the gap. The CDR3 sequence is 16 residues long. In nucleotides, the CDR3 is TGTGCCAGCAGCACTGGAGGGGGCTCTTCTCAAGAGACCCAGTACTTC. It specifies CASSTGGGSSQETQYF.

J is TRBJ2-1 and V is TRBV7-9; D unresolved. Per germline, CDR1 SEHNR and CDR2 FQNEAQ (reference sequence). V was shortened by 2 bases and J by 8 bases, with 7 bases between the two germline ends. This CDR3 has 12 residues. The CDR3 nucleotides are TGTGCCAGCAGCTTAATTGATTATGAGCAGTTCTTC. Translating gives CASSLIDYEQFF.

This clone was observed a single time. This rearrangement joins TRBV19 to TRBJ2-3, with no clear D. Trimming left V 0 bases short and J 2 bases short, with 9 bases between. Germline CDR1 reads LNHDA; CDR2 reads SQIVND (reference sequence). The CDR3 loop spans 15 amino acids. The CDR3 sequence: CASSIDDVITDTQYF. The CDR3 DNA reads TGTGCCAGTAGTATAGATGATGTGATCACAGATACGCAGTATTTT.

This clone was observed a single time. The chain recombines TRBV5-1 with TRBJ2-7, with TRBD2 matching 7 bases. Trimming cost V 4 bases and J 5 bases; bases outside gene matches: 15. CDR3 length: 16 residues. Germline V lookup: CDR1 SGHRS, CDR2 YFSETQ. The CDR3 here is CASSPGSGLEVHEQYF. CDR3 sequence (DNA): TGCGCCAGCAGCCCCGGAAGTGGACTAGAAGTTCACGAGCAGTACTTC.

The chain uses TRBV30 and TRBJ2-1; 10 bases line up with TRBD2. Trimming took 2 bases from V and 5 from J; bases not matched to a gene: 6. Germline values: CDR1 GTSNPN, CDR2 SVGIG (reference sequence). This CDR3 has 15 amino acids. CDR3 in amino acids: CAWSSDGLADNEQFF. CDR3 DNA sequence: TGTGCCTGGAGTAGTGACGGACTAGCGGACAATGAGCAGTTCTTC.

This sequence joins TRBV19 and TRBJ2-7; TRBD1 agrees at 8 bases. V lost 0 bases, J lost 3 bases, and 13 bases stayed unmatched. Germline V gene data show CDR1 as LNHDA and CDR2 as SQIVND (reference sequence). CDR3 length: 18 residues. The CDR3 sequence: CASSIDRPGTGESYEQYF. The CDR3, as DNA: TGTGCCAGTAGTATAGATCGCCCCGGGACAGGTGAAAGCTACGAGCAGTACTTC. The full variable domain, completed using reference TRBV19 and TRBJ2-7, is DGGITQSPKYLFRKEGQNVTLSCEQNLNHDAMYWYRQDPGQGLRLIYYSQIVNDFQKGDIAEGYSVSREKKESFPLTVTSAQKNPTAFYLCASSIDRPGTGESYEQYFGPGTRLTVT.

V and J are TRBV28 and TRBJ2-2; 14 bases line up with TRBD2. The CDR3 has 17 amino acids. V gave up 0 bases and J gave up 6 bases; unmatched junction bases: 3. Germline CDR1 MDHEN, CDR2 SYDVKM. CDR3 sequence: CASSLWRLAGGPGELFF. The CDR3 DNA reads TGTGCCAGCAGTTTATGGCGACTAGCGGGAGGGCCCGGGGAGCTGTTTTTT.